This T cell receptor beta chain was identified in a study of blood T cell repertoires in COVID-19. Study in general: There were acute and convalescent COVID-19 samples, and they came from the United States, Italy and Spain. T cells, B-cell-depleted T cells, or PBMCs provided the cDNA or gDNA that served as material.

Original processing notes: It was from reference gene primer amplification that nucleated cell counts were estimated. Profiling relied on immunoSEQ multiplex PCR, and the TCRdb table lists in-frame clones only, not all of them. V, J and clone size derive from that table, while D and trimming were established from the DNA sequence. The profile shows around 330,000 clones, 89% of them singletons. The participants were between roughly 18 and 100 years old and came from fewer than 25 US areas. The sequenced sample was PBMCs or T cells enriched from blood (not recorded which). This receptor was obtained from a woman between 40 and 55 years old who had recovered from COVID-19.

CDR3 loop: CASSPRDAEAFF. For the CDR3, the DNA is TGTGCCAGCTCACCAAGAGATGCTGAAGCTTTCTTT. The chain employs TRBV18 and TRBJ1-1; D is unresolved. Germline V lookup: CDR1 KGHSH, CDR2 LQKENI. Trimming removed 2 bases at V and 6 bases at J, with 7 bases between. The CDR3 runs 12 residues.